The 32 T cell receptor beta chains given below trace back to one sample, sequenced in a study of CD4 T cells in relation to SARS-CoV-2 and coronaviruses. Before the COVID-19 pandemic, during about 2010-2018, CD4+ T cells were taken from unexposed donors. The cells were cultured for approximately ten days before CD4+ T cells were isolated. The protocol was immunoSEQ multiplex PCR, while the TCRdb copy is restricted to in-frame clones and leaves out a portion. This sample has tens of thousands of clones, with around 72% found just once. These TCRs' antigens remain unknown. The sequenced sample consisted of CD4+ T cells from PBMCs, cultured in vitro. All receptors come from a human donor in good health.

V gene TRBV6-5 combines with J gene TRBJ2-1; 8 positions agree with TRBD2. Losses at the gene ends were 7 bases for V and 9 bases for J; bases not matched to a gene: 11. From germline, CDR1 is MNHEY and CDR2 SVGAGI. This CDR3 is 14 amino acids long. The CDR3 reads CASNGRGGIGEQFF. The CDR3, as DNA: TGTGCCAGCAACGGACGGGGGGGGATCGGTGAGCAGTTCTTC.

The sample holds a few counts of this clone. The gene calls are TRBV7-9 and TRBJ2-7; TRBD2 agrees at 12 bases. Germline-derived CDR1 and CDR2 are SEHNR and FQNEAQ (reference sequence). V shed 5 bases and J 2 bases; nucleotides not matched to a gene: 13. The CDR3 length is 18 residues. The DNA for the CDR3 is TGTGCCAGCAGCCCCGGTACCGGACTAGCGGGAAACCCCTACGAGCAGTACTTC. It is translated as CASSPGTGLAGNPYEQYF. The full variable domain, rest sourced from reference TRBV7-9 and TRBJ2-7, is DTGVSQNPRHKITKRGQNVTFRCDPISEHNRLYWYRQTLGQGPEFLTYFQNEAQLEKSRLLSDRFSAERPKGSFSTLEIQRTEQGDSAMYLCASSPGTGLAGNPYEQYFGPGTRLTVT.

This chain joins TRBV5-6 and TRBJ2-1; D possibly corresponds to TRBD1 (6 bases). V gave up 4 bases and J gave up 5 bases, with 19 bases separating them. Looked up from germline, CDR1 is SGHDT and CDR2 is YYEEEE. This CDR3 has 16 amino acids. CDR3 in DNA: TGTGCCAGCAGCAAGGGACAACAATACCCCCACAATGAGCAGTTCTTC. Its translation: CASSKGQQYPHNEQFF. Variable domain in full (rest from reference TRBV5-6 and TRBJ2-1): DAGVTQSPTHLIKTRGQQVTLRCSPKSGHDTVSWYQQALGQGPQFIFQYYEEEERQRGNFPDRFSGHQFPNYSSELNVNALLLGDSALYLCASSKGQQYPHNEQFFGPGTRLTVL.

The rearrangement links TRBV9 to TRBJ2-2; D may correspond to TRBD1 or TRBD2 (6 bases each). The CDR3 sequence is 16 residues long. V was pared by 5 bases and J by 3 bases, with 17 bases between. Germline CDR1 SGDLS, CDR2 YYNGEE. The CDR3 here is CASRPPGGADTGELFF. CDR3 bases: TGTGCCAGCAGACCCCCCGGGGGCGCAGACACCGGGGAGCTGTTTTTT.

The chain carries TRBV5-4 and TRBJ1-2; 7 bases match TRBD1. CDR3 length: 12 amino acids. Trimming took 4 bases from V and 5 from J; bases not matched to a gene: 2. Germline assignment: CDR1 SGHNT and CDR2 YYREEE (reference sequence). The CDR3 sequence: CASSPTGYGYTF. CDR3 nucleotides: TGTGCCAGCAGCCCGACAGGGTATGGCTACACCTTC.

This chain connects TRBV6-6 to TRBJ2-1, with 7 bases aligning to TRBD2. With 2 bases clipped from V and 8 bases from J, the junction kept 6 bases outside the gene matches. Germline loops: CDR1 MNHNY, CDR2 SVGAGI (reference sequence). There are 14 residues in the CDR3. The CDR3 is CASSYGRARDEQFF. The CDR3 bases are TGTGCCAGCAGTTACGGGAGGGCCAGGGATGAGCAGTTCTTC.

The chain joins TRBV5-5 to TRBJ2-5, with D possibly TRBD1 on 6 matching bases. The CDR3 consists of 15 residues. Trimming took off 3 bases at V and 2 bases at J, with 14 bases between the two ends. From germline, CDR1 is SGHKS and CDR2 YYEKEE (reference sequence). The CDR3 nucleotides read TGTGCCAGCAGCTCGCAAACGACAGGTCAAGAGACCCAGTACTTC. Translated, it gives CASSSQTTGQETQYF.

V usage is TRBV4-2 and J usage is TRBJ2-7; possible D gene TRBD2, 5 bases. Germline V gene lookup returns CDR1 LGHNA and CDR2 YNFKEQ. This CDR3 has 15 residues. Trimming stripped 1 base from V and 0 bases from J, with 10 bases between. CDR3 in DNA: TGTGCCAGCAGCCAAGGGCGGGCCAGCTCCTACGAGCAGTACTTC. Amino acids: CASSQGRASSYEQYF.

This rearrangement joins TRBV3-1 (or the pseudogene TRBV3-2) to TRBJ2-4, with D maybe TRBD1 (6 bases). V lost 0 bases, J lost 3 bases, and 6 bases lay in between. Germline V gene lookup returns CDR1 LGHDT and CDR2 YNNKEL (reference sequence). The CDR3 length is 14 residues. CDR3 in DNA: TGTGCCAGCAGCCAAGAAGGGGGCAAAAACATTCAGTACTTC. Protein: CASSQEGGKNIQYF.

J is TRBJ2-2 and V is TRBV11-3; tentatively, D is TRBD2 (6 bases). Deletions cut 5 bases from V and 3 bases from J, with 16 bases between. The CDR3 is 16 amino acids. The germline gives CDR1 SGHNT, CDR2 YENEEA. The CDR3 DNA reads as TGTGCCAGCAGCCCAAGCGGGCTTTCGGACACCGGGGAGCTGTTTTTT. Protein product: CASSPSGLSDTGELFF.

The chain uses TRBV6-5 and TRBJ1-4, with D unresolved. From germline, CDR1 is MNHEY and CDR2 SVGAGI. V dropped 7 bases and J dropped 0 bases, with 12 bases sitting between them. The CDR3 runs to 15 residues. In nucleotides, the CDR3 is TGTGCCAGCACAGCGGGCCACGCAACTAATGAAAAACTGTTTTTT. It encodes CASTAGHATNEKLFF.

The chain combines TRBV7-2 with TRBJ2-3, with 8 bases that match TRBD2. The CDR3 consists of 15 residues. The J segment lost 2 bases and the V segment lost 4 bases, leaving 5 bases of the junction unmatched. Looked up from germline, CDR1 is SGHTA and CDR2 is FQGNSA. This chain's CDR3 is CASSYGTRVTDTQYF. The CDR3 nucleotides are TGTGCCAGCAGCTACGGGACTAGGGTCACAGATACGCAGTATTTT. Based on the CDR3 plus reference TRBV7-2 and TRBJ2-3, the full variable domain is GAGVSQSPSNKVTEKGKDVELRCDPISGHTALYWYRQSLGQGLEFLIYFQGNSAPDKSGLPSDRFSAERTGGSVSTLTIQRTQQEDSAVYLCASSYGTRVTDTQYFGPGTRLTVL.

This clone has just a few counts. This sequence joins TRBV19 and TRBJ1-5, with TRBD1 matching 7 bases. With V trimmed by 3 bases and J by 0 bases, 2 bases remained unmatched. Germline V lookup: CDR1 LNHDA, CDR2 SQIVND (reference sequence). The length of the CDR3 is 15 residues. CDR3 sequence reads: CASSMGTASNQPQHF. CDR3 coding DNA: TGTGCCAGTAGTATGGGGACAGCTAGCAATCAGCCCCAGCATTTT.

This sequence joins TRBV5-1 and TRBJ1-1, with D possibly TRBD1 on 6 matching bases. This CDR3 region has 14 residues. V gave up 0 bases and J gave up 3 bases, with 9 bases separating them. Germline V gene data show CDR1 as SGHRS and CDR2 as YFSETQ. CDR3 loop: CASSLGQADTEAFF. CDR3 nucleotide sequence: TGCGCCAGCAGCTTGGGACAGGCTGACACTGAAGCTTTCTTT.

The J gene is TRBJ1-2, the V gene TRBV12-3 or TRBV12-4; no clear D. Trimming took 5 bases from V and 2 from J, leaving 3 bases between them. The CDR3 runs 11 residues. CDR3 sequence reads: CASSKNYGYTF. For the CDR3, the DNA is TGTGCCAGCAGTAAAAACTATGGCTACACCTTC.

This clone appeared a single time. This chain links TRBV12-3 or TRBV12-4 with TRBJ2-7; the D is unclear. Trimming pared 4 bases from V and 2 bases from J, leaving 9 bases between. The length of the CDR3 is 13 residues. The CDR3 is CASSSHGPYEQYF. The CDR3 DNA follows: TGTGCCAGCAGTTCCCACGGGCCCTACGAGCAGTACTTC.

The chain couples TRBV6-2 or TRBV6-3 to TRBJ1-1, with D maybe TRBD1 (5 bases). The germline gives CDR1 MNHEY, CDR2 SVGEGT. The CDR3 has 12 residues. V was pared by 5 bases and J by 11 bases, with 15 bases between. DNA of the CDR3: TGTGCCAGCAGTAAAACAGGAGGGTACGCTTTCTTT. Encoded protein: CASSKTGGYAFF.

The genes are TRBV7-2 and TRBJ1-1, with D perhaps TRBD1 (5 bases). Germline V gene sequence: CDR1 SGHTA, CDR2 FQGNSA. The CDR3 length is 15 residues. V lost 2 bases to trimming and J lost 3 bases, with 13 bases between them. As DNA, the CDR3 is TGTGCCAGCAGCTTATACAAAGGGGATCACACTGAAGCTTTCTTT. Protein: CASSLYKGDHTEAFF.

The J gene is TRBJ2-3, the V gene TRBV25-1; D unresolved. Per germline, CDR1 MGHDK and CDR2 SYGVNS. Trimming cost V 2 bases and J 2 bases, with 2 bases left between them. The CDR3 has 12 residues. This CDR3 reads CASSETTDTQYF. CDR3 DNA sequence: TGTGCCAGCAGTGAAACCACAGATACGCAGTATTTT.

The table lists this clone with a few counts. J is TRBJ1-2 and V is TRBV7-2; D possibly corresponds to TRBD1 (5 bases). Trimming took off 7 bases at V and 4 bases at J, with 7 bases between the two ends. The CDR3 is 11 residues long. Germline assignment: CDR1 SGHTA and CDR2 FQGNSA. CDR3 nucleotides: TGTGCCAGCAAGGGGTTCTATGGCTACACCTTC. Its protein product is CASKGFYGYTF. The full variable domain, its missing parts supplied by reference TRBV7-2 and TRBJ1-2, is GAGVSQSPSNKVTEKGKDVELRCDPISGHTALYWYRQSLGQGLEFLIYFQGNSAPDKSGLPSDRFSAERTGGSVSTLTIQRTQQEDSAVYLCASKGFYGYTFGSGTRLTVV.

The rearrangement links TRBV7-2 to TRBJ2-3; 12 positions match TRBD1. The germline V gene encodes CDR1 SGHTA and CDR2 FQGNSA. This CDR3 region has 16 residues. The junction had 7 bases not matched to a gene; V was cut back by 5 bases and J by 4 bases. CDR3 sequence: CASSSPGQGAADTQYF. Written as DNA, the CDR3 is TGTGCCAGCAGCAGCCCGGGACAGGGGGCGGCAGATACGCAGTATTTT.

The gene calls are TRBV12-3 or TRBV12-4 and TRBJ2-3, with unresolved D. This CDR3 is 12 amino acids long. V lost 5 bases and J 7 bases, leaving 10 bases between the germline ends. The CDR3 DNA follows: TGTGCCAGCAGTCAAGGATTCAATACGCAGTATTTT. It is translated as CASSQGFNTQYF.

The rearrangement links TRBV4-1 to TRBJ1-3, with D maybe TRBD1 (5 bases). Per germline, CDR1 MGHRA and CDR2 YSYEKL. The CDR3 has 16 residues. Trimming took 4 bases from V and 4 from J, leaving 17 bases between them. The CDR3, as DNA: TGCGCCAGCAGCCTTGAGGACCAGGGATACGGAAACACCATATATTTT. Translation gives CASSLEDQGYGNTIYF.

The chain joins TRBV6-5 to TRBJ2-5; TRBD2 matches 8 bases. The CDR3 has 15 residues. CDR1 is MNHEY, CDR2 SVGAGI, per germline. V lost 0 bases to trimming and J lost 5 bases; unmatched junction nucleotides: 5. In DNA form, the CDR3 reads TGTGCCAGCAGTTACTCACGGGAGGGCCGCGAGACCCAGTACTTC. Protein product: CASSYSREGRETQYF.

The chain employs TRBV5-5 and TRBJ1-4, with D perhaps matching TRBD1 (6 bases). This CDR3 region has 15 residues. Deletions cut 4 bases from V and 6 bases from J, with 16 bases between. The V gene's germline CDR1 is SGHKS and CDR2 YYEKEE (reference sequence). CDR3 bases: TGTGCCAGCAGCGGGGGGGACATCAGTCATGAAAAACTGTTTTTT. Residues: CASSGGDISHEKLFF.

V is TRBV9 and J is TRBJ1-2; 11 nucleotides line up with TRBD1. From germline, CDR1 is SGDLS and CDR2 YYNGEE. Unmatched junction bases numbered 9, after V lost 7 bases and J lost 4 bases. This CDR3 spans 15 amino acids. The CDR3, as DNA: TGTGCCAGCGGTCGGGACAGGGGGACCCTCTATGGCTACACCTTC. Translated: CASGRDRGTLYGYTF.

The CDR3 bases are TGTGCCAGCAGCTTAGCACAGGGGCGCACAGATACGCAGTATTTT. This gives the protein CASSLAQGRTDTQYF. The chain has TRBV7-2 and TRBJ2-3, with TRBD1 matching over 7 bases. Germline V gives CDR1 SGHTA, CDR2 FQGNSA. V lost 0 bases and J lost 1; bases outside the gene matches: 1. The CDR3 has 15 residues.

The chain uses TRBV12-3 or TRBV12-4 and TRBJ2-5; 10 bases match TRBD2. The CDR3 spans 13 residues. The V gene end was trimmed by 6 bases and the J gene end by 4 bases; junction bases not matched to a gene: 2. The CDR3 reads CASSRTSGETQYF. The CDR3 DNA sequence: TGTGCCAGCAGCCGGACTAGCGGAGAGACCCAGTACTTC.

The chain recombines TRBV5-6 with TRBJ1-4; D might be TRBD1 (5 bases). The CDR3 consists of 13 residues. Germline values: CDR1 SGHDT, CDR2 YYEEEE. Trimming took off 4 bases at V and 11 bases at J, with 15 bases between the two ends. The CDR3, as DNA: TGTGCCAGCAGCCCATTCAGGGTATCGAAACTGTTTTTT. Protein sequence: CASSPFRVSKLFF.

The chain is built from TRBV3-1 (or the pseudogene TRBV3-2) and TRBJ2-7, with TRBD1 matching over 7 bases. The CDR3 spans 17 residues. The trim removed 2 bases at V and 2 bases at J, leaving 12 bases unmatched. Germline lookup yields CDR1 LGHDT and CDR2 YNNKEL (reference sequence). CDR3 amino acids: CASSQIPPPTGPYEQYF. In nucleotides, the CDR3 is TGTGCCAGCAGCCAAATCCCCCCACCGACAGGGCCCTACGAGCAGTACTTC.

This clone is classed as large (0.1 to 1%). This chain uses TRBV19 with TRBJ1-2; D is undetermined. CDR1 and CDR2 (germline): LNHDA, SQIVND (reference sequence). The CDR3 is 14 residues long. V was pared by 5 bases and J by 5 bases, with 15 bases between. This chain's CDR3 is CASSLTVTLYGYTF. The CDR3 nucleotides are TGTGCCAGTAGTCTAACAGTGACCTTGTATGGCTACACCTTC.

This chain uses TRBV19 with TRBJ1-6; D is ambiguous. Deletions cut 6 bases from V and 11 bases from J, with 14 bases between. Per germline, CDR1 LNHDA and CDR2 SQIVND (reference sequence). The CDR3 is made up of 13 amino acids. CDR3 DNA: TGTGCCAGTAGCCCCAGTCCTAGACCACCCCTCCACTTT. This encodes CASSPSPRPPLHF.